This TCR beta chain was recorded in a study of cytomegalovirus exposure and HLA in healthy donors. Study-level findings and limits: It was in a later analysis that TCR association rates were seen to vary by HLA locus, highest for DRB1 and lowest for HLA-C. Many donors shared some public TCRs, even though most TCR sequences were rare.

The PCR contained 60 Vbeta and 13 Jbeta primers. This table comes from immunoSEQ multiplex PCR, and its TCRdb copy is limited to in-frame clones, with some not included. The profile shows about 140,000 clones, roughly three quarters of them singletons. On this clone: Its cognate antigen is unknown.

CDR1 is SGHRS and CDR2 is YFSETQ in the germline V gene. The CDR3 is 13 amino acids. With 3 bases clipped from V and 6 bases from J, the junction kept 5 bases outside the gene matches. Each donor was nominally healthy when sampled (though unrecorded immune exposures were likely). The sample consisted of PBMCs. This chain uses TRBV5-1 with TRBJ2-7; 8 nucleotides agree with TRBD1. This clonotype was obtained from a man between 18 and 35 years old in good health and CMV-seronegative. CDR3 bases: TGCGCCAGCAGCTACGGGACAGGCATCGAGCAGTACTTC. The encoded protein is CASSYGTGIEQYF.